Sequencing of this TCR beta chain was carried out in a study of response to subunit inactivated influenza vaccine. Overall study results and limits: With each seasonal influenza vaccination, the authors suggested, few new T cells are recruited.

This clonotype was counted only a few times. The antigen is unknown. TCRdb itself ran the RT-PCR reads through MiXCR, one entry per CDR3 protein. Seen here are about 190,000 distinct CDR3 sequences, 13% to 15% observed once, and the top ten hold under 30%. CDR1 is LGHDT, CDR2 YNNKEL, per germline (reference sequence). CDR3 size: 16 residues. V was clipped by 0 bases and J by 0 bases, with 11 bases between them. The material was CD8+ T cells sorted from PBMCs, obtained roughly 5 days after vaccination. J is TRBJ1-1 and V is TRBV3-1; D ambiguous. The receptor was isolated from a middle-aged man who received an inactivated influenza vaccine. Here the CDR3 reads CASSQDTAEVNTEAFF. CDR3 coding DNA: TGTGCCAGCAGCCAAGACACGGCCGAAGTGAACACTGAAGCTTTCTTT.